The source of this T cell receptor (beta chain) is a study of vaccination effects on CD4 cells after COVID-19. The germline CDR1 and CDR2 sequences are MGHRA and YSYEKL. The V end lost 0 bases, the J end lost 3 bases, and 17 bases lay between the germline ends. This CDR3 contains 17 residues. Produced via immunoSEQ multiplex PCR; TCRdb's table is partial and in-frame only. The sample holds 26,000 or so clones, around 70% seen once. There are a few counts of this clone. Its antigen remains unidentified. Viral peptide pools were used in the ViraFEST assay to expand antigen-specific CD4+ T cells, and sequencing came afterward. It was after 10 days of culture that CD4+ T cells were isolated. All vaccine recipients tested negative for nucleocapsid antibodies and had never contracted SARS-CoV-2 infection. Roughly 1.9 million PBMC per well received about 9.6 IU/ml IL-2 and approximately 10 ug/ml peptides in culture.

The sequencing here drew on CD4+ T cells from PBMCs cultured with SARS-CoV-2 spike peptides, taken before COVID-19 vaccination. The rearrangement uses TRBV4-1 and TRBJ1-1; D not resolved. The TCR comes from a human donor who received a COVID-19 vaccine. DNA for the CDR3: TGCGCCAGCAGCCAAGATTCGGATTTGGGGTCTTACACTGAAGCTTTCTTT. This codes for CASSQDSDLGSYTEAFF.